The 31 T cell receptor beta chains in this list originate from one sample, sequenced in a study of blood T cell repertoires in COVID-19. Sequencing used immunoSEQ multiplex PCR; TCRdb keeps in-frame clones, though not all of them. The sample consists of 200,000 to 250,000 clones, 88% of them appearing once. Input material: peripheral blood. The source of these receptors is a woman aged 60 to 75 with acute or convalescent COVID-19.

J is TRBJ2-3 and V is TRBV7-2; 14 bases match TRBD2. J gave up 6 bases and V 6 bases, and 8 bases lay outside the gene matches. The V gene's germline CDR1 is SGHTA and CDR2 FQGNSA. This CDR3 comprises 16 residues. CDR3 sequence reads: CASSFRLAGGGDTQYF. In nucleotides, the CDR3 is TGTGCCAGCAGTTTTCGACTAGCGGGAGGGGGTGATACGCAGTATTTT.

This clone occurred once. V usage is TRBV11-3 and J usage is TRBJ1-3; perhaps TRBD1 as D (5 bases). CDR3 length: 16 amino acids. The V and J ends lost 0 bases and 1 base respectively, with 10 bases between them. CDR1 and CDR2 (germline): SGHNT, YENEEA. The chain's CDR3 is CASSLDGGKSGNTIYF. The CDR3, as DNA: TGTGCCAGCAGCTTAGACGGGGGGAAGTCTGGAAACACCATATATTTT.

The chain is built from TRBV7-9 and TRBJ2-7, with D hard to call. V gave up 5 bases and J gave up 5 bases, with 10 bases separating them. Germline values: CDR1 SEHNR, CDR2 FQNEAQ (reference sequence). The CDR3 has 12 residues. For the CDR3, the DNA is TGTGCCAGCAGCCGTATAACAGACGAGCAGTACTTC. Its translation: CASSRITDEQYF.

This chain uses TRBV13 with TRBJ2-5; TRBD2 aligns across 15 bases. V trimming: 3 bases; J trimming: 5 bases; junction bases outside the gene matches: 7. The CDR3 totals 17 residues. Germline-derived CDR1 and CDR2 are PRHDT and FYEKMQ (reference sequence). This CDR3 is CASSLGLAGGVEETQYF. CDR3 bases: TGTGCCAGCAGCTTGGGACTAGCGGGGGGCGTGGAGGAGACCCAGTACTTC.

The DNA of the CDR3 is TGTGCCAGCAGTCCGACTAGCGGGATTGGGGATGAGCAGTTCTTC. As protein: CASSPTSGIGDEQFF. The rearrangement links TRBV28 to TRBJ2-1; the match to TRBD2 covers 11 bases. CDR3 length: 15 amino acids. Looked up from germline, CDR1 is MDHEN and CDR2 is SYDVKM. V was pared by 5 bases and J by 8 bases, with 8 bases of the junction left unmatched.

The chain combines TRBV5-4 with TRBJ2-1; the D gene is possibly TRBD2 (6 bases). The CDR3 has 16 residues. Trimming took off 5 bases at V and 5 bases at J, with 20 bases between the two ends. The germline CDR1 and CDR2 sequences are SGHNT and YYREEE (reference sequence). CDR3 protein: CASSPPSGRGHNEQFF. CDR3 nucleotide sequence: TGTGCCAGCAGTCCCCCATCCGGGAGAGGTCACAATGAGCAGTTCTTC.

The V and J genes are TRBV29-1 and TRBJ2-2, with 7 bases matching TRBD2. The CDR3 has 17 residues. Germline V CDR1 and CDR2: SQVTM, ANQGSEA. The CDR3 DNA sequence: TGCAGAAACCCCCTAGCGGATTCGCCCCACGACACCGGGGAGCTGTTTTTT. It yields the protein CRNPLADSPHDTGELFF.

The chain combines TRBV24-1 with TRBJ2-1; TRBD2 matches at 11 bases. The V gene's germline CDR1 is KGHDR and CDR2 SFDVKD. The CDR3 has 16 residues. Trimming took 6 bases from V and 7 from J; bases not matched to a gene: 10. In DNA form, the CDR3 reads TGTGCCACCAGTCCCCATAGCGGGGGGGAAGGTAATGAGCAGTTCTTC. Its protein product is CATSPHSGGEGNEQFF.

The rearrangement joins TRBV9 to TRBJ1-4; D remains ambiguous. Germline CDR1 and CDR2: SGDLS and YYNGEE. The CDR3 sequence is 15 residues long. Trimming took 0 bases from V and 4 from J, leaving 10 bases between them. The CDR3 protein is CASSVAGTLNEKLFF. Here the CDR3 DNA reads TGTGCCAGCAGCGTAGCAGGTACCCTTAATGAAAAACTGTTTTTT.

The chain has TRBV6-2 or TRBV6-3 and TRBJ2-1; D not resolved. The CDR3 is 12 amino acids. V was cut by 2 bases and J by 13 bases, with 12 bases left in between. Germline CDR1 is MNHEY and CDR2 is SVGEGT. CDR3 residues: CASSYIVEVQFF. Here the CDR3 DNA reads TGTGCCAGCAGTTACATCGTCGAGGTCCAGTTCTTC.

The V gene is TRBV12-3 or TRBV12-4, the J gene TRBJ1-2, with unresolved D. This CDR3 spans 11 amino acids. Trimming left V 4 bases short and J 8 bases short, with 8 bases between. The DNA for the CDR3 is TGTGCCAGCAGTTCCGGGAGGGGCTACACCTTC. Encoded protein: CASSSGRGYTF.

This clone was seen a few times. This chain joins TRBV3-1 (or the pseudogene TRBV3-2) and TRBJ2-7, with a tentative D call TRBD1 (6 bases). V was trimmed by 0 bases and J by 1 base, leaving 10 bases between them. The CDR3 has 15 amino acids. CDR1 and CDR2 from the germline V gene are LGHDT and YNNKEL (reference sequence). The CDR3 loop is CASSQDLGQSYEQYF. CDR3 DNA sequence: TGTGCCAGCAGCCAAGATTTAGGACAGTCCTACGAGCAGTACTTC.

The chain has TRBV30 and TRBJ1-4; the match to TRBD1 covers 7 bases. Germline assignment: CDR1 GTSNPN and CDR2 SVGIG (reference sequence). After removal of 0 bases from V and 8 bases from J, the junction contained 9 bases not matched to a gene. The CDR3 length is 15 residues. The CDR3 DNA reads TGTGCCTGGAGTGTACCGACAGGGCCCGGAGAAAAACTGTTTTTT. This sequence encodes CAWSVPTGPGEKLFF. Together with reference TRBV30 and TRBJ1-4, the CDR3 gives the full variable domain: SQTIHQWPATLVQPVGSPLSLECTVEGTSNPNLYWYRQAAGRGLQLLFYSVGIGQISSEVPQNLSASRPQDRQFILSSKKLLLSDSGFYLCAWSVPTGPGEKLFFGSGTQLSVL.

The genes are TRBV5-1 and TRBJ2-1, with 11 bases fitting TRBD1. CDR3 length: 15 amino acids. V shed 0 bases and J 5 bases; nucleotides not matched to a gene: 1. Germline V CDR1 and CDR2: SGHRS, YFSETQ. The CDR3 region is CASSLGDRGNNEQFF. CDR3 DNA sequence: TGCGCCAGCAGCTTGGGGGACAGGGGGAACAATGAGCAGTTCTTC.

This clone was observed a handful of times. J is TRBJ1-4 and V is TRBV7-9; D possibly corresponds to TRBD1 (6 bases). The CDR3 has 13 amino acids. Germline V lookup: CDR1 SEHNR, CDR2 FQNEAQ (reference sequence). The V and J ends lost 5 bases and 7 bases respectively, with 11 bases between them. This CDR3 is CASSPGASEKLFF. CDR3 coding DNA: TGTGCCAGCAGCCCAGGGGCTAGTGAAAAACTGTTTTTT.

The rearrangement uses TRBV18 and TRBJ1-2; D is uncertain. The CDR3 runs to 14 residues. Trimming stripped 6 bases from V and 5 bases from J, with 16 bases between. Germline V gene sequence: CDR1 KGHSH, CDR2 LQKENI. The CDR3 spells CASSHDISPYGYTF. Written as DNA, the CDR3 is TGTGCCAGCTCGCACGACATTTCTCCATATGGCTACACCTTC.

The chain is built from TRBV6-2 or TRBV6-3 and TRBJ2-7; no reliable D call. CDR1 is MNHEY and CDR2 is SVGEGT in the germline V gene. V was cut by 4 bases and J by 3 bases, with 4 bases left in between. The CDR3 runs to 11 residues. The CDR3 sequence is CASSFSYEQYF. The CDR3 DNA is TGTGCCAGCAGTTTCAGCTACGAGCAGTACTTC.

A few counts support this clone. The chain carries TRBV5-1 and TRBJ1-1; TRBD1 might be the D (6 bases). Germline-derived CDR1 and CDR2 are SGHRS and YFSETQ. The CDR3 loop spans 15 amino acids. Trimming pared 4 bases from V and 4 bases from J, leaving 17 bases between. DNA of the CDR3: TGCGCCAGCAGCCGGTTGGGACAAGGTAGCACTGAAGCTTTCTTT. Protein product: CASSRLGQGSTEAFF.

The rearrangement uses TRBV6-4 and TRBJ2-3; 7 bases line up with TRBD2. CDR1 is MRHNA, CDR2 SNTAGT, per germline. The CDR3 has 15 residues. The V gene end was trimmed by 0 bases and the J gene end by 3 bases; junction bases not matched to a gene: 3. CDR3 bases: TGTGCCAGCAGTGACTCGGGCGGGGGAACAGATACGCAGTATTTT. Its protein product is CASSDSGGGTDTQYF.

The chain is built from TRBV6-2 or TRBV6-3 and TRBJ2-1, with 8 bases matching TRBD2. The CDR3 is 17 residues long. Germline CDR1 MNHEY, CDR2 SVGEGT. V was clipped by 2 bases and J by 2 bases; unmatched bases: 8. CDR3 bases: TGTGCCAGCAGTTACGTCCTTGAGGGACTAGCCTACAATGAGCAGTTCTTC. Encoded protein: CASSYVLEGLAYNEQFF.

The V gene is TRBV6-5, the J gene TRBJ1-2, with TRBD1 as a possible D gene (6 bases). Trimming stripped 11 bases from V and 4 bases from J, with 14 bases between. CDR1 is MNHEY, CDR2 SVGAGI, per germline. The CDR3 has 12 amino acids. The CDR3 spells CAVSTGSYGYTF. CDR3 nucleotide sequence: TGTGCCGTCTCGACAGGCAGCTATGGCTACACCTTC.

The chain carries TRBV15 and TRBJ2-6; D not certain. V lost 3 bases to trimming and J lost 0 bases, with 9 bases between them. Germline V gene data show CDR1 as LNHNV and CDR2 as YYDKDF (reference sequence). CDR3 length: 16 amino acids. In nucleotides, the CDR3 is TGTGCCACCAGCAGTACCCATAGCTCTGGGGCCAACGTCCTGACTTTC. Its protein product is CATSSTHSSGANVLTF.

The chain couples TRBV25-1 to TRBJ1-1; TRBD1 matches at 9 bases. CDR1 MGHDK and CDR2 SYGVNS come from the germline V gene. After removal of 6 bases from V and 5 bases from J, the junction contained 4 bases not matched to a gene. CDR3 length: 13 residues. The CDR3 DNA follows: TGTGCCAGCAGGGGACAGGGTCGTACTGAAGCTTTCTTT. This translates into CASRGQGRTEAFF.

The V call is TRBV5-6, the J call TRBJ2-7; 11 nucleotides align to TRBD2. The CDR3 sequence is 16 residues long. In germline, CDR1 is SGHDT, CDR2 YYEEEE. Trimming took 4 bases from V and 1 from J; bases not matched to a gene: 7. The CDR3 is CASSPLGLAASYEQYF. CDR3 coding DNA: TGTGCCAGCAGCCCACTGGGACTAGCGGCTTCCTACGAGCAGTACTTC.

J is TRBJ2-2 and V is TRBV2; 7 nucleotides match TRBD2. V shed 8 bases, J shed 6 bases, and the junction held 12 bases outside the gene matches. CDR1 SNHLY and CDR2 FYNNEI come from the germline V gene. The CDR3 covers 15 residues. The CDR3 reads CASLTSPGAPGELFF. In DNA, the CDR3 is TGTGCCAGCCTGACTAGCCCCGGGGCCCCCGGGGAGCTGTTTTTT.

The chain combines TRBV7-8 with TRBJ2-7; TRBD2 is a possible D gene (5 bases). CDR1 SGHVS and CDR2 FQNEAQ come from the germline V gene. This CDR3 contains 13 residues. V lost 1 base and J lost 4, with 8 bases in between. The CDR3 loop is CASSLGERYEQYF. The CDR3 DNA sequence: TGTGCCAGCAGCTTAGGGGAGCGGTACGAGCAGTACTTC.

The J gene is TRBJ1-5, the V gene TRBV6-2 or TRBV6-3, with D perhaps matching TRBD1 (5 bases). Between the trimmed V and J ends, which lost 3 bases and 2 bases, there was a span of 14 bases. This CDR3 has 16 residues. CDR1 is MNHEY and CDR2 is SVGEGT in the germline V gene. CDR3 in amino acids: CASSYAGGVGNQPQHF. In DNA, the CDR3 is TGTGCCAGCAGTTATGCGGGGGGGGTTGGCAATCAGCCCCAGCATTTT.

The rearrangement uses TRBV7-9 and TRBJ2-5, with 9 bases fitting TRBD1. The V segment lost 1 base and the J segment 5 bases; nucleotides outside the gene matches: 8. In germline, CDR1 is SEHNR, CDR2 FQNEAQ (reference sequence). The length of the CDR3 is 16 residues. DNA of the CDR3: TGTGCCAGCAGCTTAGATCCACTGGGGACAGGGGAGACCCAGTACTTC. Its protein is CASSLDPLGTGETQYF.

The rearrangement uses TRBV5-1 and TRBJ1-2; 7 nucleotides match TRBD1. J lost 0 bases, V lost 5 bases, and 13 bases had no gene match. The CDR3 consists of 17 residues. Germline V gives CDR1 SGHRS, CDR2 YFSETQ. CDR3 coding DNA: TGCGCCAGCAGACTAGACGGTACCGGGACAGCTAACTATGGCTACACCTTC. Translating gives CASRLDGTGTANYGYTF.

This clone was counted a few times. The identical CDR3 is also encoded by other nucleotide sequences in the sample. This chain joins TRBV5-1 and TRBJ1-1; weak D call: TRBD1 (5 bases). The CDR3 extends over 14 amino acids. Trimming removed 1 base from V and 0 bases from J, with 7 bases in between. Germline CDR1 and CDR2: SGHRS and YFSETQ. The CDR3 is CASSLTGMNTEAFF. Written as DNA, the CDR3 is TGCGCCAGCAGCTTGACAGGTATGAACACTGAAGCTTTCTTT.

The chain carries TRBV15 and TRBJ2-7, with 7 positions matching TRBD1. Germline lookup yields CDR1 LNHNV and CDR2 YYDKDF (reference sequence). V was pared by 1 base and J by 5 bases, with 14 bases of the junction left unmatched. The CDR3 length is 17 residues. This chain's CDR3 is CATSRAGIKGALNEQYF. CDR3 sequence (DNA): TGTGCCACCAGCAGAGCCGGCATAAAGGGGGCTCTAAACGAGCAGTACTTC.